These T cell receptor beta chains were read from a single sample in a study of cytomegalovirus exposure and HLA in healthy donors. Libraries were prepared by immunoSEQ multiplex PCR; TCRdb keeps only in-frame clonotypes and omits some of them. The sample lists fewer than 200,000 clones, about 78% occurring once. Sequencing was performed on PBMCs. Receptor source: a man in his forties in good health and CMV-seronegative. CDR3s include the opening cysteine and the closing phenylalanine or tryptophan. Fields, in order: clone size, V gene, D gene, J gene, CDR3 DNA, CDR3 protein. A D gene is named only where the DNA matches it firmly. For some rows the clone size is stated as once, few or many, or as a class when expanded; others skip it.

.	TRBV27	.	TRBJ1-1	TGTGCCAGCAGCCCGGAGGAGTCTCCTTTGACTGAAGCTTTCTTT	CASSPEESPLTEAFF
few	TRBV4-3	.	TRBJ2-3	TGCGCCAGCAGCCAAGATAGGGGGACACTGACAGATACGCAGTATTTT	CASSQDRGTLTDTQYF
few	TRBV6-6	TRBD2	TRBJ2-1	TGTGCCAGCAGCCCACCCGGACTAGACGGGCACAATGAGCAGTTCTTC	CASSPPGLDGHNEQFF
.	TRBV18	.	TRBJ1-1	TGTGCCAGCTCAAACAGGGAAGCTAACACTGAAGCTTTCTTT	CASSNREANTEAFF
.	TRBV5-1	.	TRBJ2-3	TGCGCCAGCAGCTTGCCGGGTGATACGCAGTATTTT	CASSLPGDTQYF
.	TRBV9	TRBD2	TRBJ2-2	TGTGCCAGCAGCCCAGGACTAGCGGGGGGGAACACCGGGGAGCTGTTTTTT	CASSPGLAGGNTGELFF
.	TRBV5-1	TRBD2	TRBJ2-5	TGCGCCAGCAGCTTGGCGCTAGCGGGGGGGCTAGAGACCCAGTACTTC	CASSLALAGGLETQYF
.	TRBV2	TRBD2	TRBJ2-1	TGTGCCAGCAGCGCGATACGGACTAGCGGGAGTAGGACCTACAATGAGCAGTTCTTC	CASSAIRTSGSRTYNEQFF
.	TRBV27	.	TRBJ2-1	TGTGCCAGCAGTTTATCCAGCGGCAGCCTCTCCTACAATGAGCAGTTCTTC	CASSLSSGSLSYNEQFF
.	TRBV30	TRBD1	TRBJ1-4	TGTGCCTGGGGGACAGGGATGATAACTAATGAAAAACTGTTTTTT	CAWGTGMITNEKLFF